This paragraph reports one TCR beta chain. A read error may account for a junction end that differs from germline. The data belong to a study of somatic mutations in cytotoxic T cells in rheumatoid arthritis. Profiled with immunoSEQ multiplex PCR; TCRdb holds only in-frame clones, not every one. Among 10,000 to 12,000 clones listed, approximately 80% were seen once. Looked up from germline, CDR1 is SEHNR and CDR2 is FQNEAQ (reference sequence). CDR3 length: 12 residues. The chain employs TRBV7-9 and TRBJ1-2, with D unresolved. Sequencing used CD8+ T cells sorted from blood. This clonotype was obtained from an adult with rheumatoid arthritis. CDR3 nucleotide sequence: TGTGCCAGCAGCCAAACGACGGTGCCTTTGTACTTC. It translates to CASSQTTVPLYF.